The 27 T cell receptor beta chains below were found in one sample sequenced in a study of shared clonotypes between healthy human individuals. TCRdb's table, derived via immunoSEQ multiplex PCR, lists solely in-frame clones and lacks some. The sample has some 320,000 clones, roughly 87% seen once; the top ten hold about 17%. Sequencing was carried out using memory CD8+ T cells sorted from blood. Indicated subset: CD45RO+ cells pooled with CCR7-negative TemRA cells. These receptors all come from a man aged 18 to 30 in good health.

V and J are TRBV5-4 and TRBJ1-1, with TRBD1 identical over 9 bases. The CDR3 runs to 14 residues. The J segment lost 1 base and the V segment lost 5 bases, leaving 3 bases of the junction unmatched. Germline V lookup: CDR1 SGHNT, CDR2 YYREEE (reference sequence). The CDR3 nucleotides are TGTGCCAGCAGAACGGACAGGGGGAACACTGAAGCTTTCTTT. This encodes CASRTDRGNTEAFF.

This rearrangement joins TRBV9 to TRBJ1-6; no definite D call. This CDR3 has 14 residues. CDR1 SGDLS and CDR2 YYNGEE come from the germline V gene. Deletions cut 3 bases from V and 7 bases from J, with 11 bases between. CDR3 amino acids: CASSAEARNSPLHF. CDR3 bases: TGTGCCAGCAGCGCAGAGGCTCGAAATTCACCCCTCCACTTT.

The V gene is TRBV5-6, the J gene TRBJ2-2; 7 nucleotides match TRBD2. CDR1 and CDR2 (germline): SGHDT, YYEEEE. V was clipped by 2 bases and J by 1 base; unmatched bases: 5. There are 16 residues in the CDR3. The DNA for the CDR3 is TGTGCCAGCAGCTTACCCAGCGGGGTGAACACCGGGGAGCTGTTTTTT. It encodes CASSLPSGVNTGELFF.

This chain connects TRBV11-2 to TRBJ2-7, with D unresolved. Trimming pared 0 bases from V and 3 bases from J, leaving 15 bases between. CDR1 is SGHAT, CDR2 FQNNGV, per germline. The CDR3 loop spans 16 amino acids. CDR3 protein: CASSLDFRSLFYEQYF. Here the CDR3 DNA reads TGTGCCAGCAGCTTAGATTTCAGGTCCTTATTCTACGAGCAGTACTTC.

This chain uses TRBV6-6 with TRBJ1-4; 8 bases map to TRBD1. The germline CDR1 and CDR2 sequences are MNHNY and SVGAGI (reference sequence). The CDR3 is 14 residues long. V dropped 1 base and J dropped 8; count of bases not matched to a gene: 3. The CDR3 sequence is CASSYLDRDEKLFF. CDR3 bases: TGTGCCAGCAGTTACTTGGACAGGGACGAAAAACTGTTTTTT.

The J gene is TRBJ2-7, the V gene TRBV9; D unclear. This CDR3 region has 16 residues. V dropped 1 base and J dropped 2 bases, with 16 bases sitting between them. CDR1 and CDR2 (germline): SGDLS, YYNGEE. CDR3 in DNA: TGTGCCAGCAGCGTATATCCGACAACTGCTGCCTACGAGCAGTACTTC. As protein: CASSVYPTTAAYEQYF.

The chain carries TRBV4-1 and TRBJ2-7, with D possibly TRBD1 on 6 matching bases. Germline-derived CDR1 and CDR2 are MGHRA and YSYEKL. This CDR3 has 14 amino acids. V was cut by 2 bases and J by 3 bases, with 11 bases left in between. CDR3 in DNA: TGCGCCAGCAGCCAACAGGGGTCCCACTACGAGCAGTACTTC. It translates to CASSQQGSHYEQYF.

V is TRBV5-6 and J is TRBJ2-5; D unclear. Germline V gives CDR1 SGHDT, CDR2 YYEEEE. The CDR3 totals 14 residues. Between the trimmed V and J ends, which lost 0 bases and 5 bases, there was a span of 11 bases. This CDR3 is CASSLVVLGETQYF. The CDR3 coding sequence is TGTGCCAGCAGCTTGGTGGTCCTAGGGGAGACCCAGTACTTC.

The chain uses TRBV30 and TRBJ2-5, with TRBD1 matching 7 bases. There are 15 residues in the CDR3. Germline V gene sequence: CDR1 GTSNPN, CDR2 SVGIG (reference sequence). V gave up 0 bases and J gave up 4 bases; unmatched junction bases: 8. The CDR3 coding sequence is TGTGCCTGGAGTGTAGGGACAGTGCAGGGAGAGACCCAGTACTTC. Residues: CAWSVGTVQGETQYF.

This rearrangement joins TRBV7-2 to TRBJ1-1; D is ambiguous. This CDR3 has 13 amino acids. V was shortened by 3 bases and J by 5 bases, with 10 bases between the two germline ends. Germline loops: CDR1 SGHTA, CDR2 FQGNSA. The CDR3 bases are TGTGCCAGCAGCTTTGATTCGGGGACTGAAGCTTTCTTT. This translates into CASSFDSGTEAFF. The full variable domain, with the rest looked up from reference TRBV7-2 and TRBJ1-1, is GAGVSQSPSNKVTEKGKDVELRCDPISGHTALYWYRQSLGQGLEFLIYFQGNSAPDKSGLPSDRFSAERTGGSVSTLTIQRTQQEDSAVYLCASSFDSGTEAFFGQGTRLTVV.

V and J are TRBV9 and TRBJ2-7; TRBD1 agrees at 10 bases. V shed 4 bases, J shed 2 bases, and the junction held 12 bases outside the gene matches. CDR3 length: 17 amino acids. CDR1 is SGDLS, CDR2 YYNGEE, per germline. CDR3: CASSKIPQGQGTYEQYF. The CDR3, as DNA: TGTGCCAGCAGCAAGATTCCTCAGGGACAGGGGACCTACGAGCAGTACTTC.

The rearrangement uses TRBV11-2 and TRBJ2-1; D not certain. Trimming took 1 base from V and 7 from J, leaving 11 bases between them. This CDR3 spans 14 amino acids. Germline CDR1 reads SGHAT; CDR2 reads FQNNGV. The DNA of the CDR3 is TGTGCCAGCAGCTTAGTGTTGGGGAATAATGAGCAGTTCTTC. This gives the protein CASSLVLGNNEQFF.

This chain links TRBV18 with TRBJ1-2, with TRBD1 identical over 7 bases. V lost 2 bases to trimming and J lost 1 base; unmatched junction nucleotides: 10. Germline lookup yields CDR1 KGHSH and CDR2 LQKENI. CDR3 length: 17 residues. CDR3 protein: CASSPRTGTVHNYGYTF. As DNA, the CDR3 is TGTGCCAGCTCACCAAGAACCGGGACAGTTCATAACTATGGCTACACCTTC.

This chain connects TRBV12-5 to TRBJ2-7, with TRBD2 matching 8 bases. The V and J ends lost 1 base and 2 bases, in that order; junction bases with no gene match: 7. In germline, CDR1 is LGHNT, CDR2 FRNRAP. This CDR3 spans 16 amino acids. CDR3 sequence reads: CASGLDVVAGTYEQYF. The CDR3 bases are TGTGCTAGTGGTTTGGATGTAGTAGCGGGGACCTACGAGCAGTACTTC.

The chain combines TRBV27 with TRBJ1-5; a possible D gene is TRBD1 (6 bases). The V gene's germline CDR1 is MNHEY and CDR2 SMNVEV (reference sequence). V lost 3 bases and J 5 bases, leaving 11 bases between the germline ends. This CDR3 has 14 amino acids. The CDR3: CASSFMGADQPQHF. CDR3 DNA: TGTGCCAGCAGTTTTATGGGGGCCGATCAGCCCCAGCATTTT.

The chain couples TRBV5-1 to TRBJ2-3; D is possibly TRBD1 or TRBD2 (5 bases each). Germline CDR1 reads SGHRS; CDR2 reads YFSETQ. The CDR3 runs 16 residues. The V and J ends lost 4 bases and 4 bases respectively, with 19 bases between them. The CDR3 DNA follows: TGCGCCAGCAGCACCCTGGGGACCGCCTTACCAGATACGCAGTATTTT. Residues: CASSTLGTALPDTQYF.

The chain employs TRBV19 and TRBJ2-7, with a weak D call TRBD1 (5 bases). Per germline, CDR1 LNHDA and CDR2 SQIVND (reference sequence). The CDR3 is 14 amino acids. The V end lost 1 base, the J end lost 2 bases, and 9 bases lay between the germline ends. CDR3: CASSIGQWPYEQYF. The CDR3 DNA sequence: TGTGCCAGTAGTATAGGACAGTGGCCCTACGAGCAGTACTTC. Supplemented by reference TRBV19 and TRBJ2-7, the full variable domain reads DGGITQSPKYLFRKEGQNVTLSCEQNLNHDAMYWYRQDPGQGLRLIYYSQIVNDFQKGDIAEGYSVSREKKESFPLTVTSAQKNPTAFYLCASSIGQWPYEQYFGPGTRLTVT.

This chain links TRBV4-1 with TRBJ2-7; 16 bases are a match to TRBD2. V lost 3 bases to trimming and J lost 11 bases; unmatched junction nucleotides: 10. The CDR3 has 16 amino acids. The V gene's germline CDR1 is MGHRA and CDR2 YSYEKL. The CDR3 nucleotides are TGCGCCAGCAGCCACACACTCGGGACTAGCGGGGGGGCGGAGTACTTC. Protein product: CASSHTLGTSGGAEYF.

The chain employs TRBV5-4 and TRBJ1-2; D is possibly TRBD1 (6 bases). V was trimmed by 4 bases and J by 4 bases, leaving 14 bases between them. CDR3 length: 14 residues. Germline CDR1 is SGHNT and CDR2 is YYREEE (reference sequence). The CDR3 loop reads CASSQDSVGYGYTF. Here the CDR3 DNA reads TGTGCCAGCAGCCAGGACAGTGTTGGCTATGGCTACACCTTC.

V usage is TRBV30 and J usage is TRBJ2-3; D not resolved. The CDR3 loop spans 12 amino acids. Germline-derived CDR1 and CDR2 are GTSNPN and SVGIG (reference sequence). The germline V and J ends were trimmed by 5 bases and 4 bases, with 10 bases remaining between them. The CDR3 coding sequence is TGTGCCTGGGAACCAATATCAGATACGCAGTATTTT. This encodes CAWEPISDTQYF.

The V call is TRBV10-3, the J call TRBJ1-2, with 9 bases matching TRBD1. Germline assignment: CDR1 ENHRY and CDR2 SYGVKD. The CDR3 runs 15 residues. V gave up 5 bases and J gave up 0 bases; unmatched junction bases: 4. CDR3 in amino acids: CAISSGQGANYGYTF. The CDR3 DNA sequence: TGTGCCATCAGTTCGGGACAGGGAGCTAACTATGGCTACACCTTC.

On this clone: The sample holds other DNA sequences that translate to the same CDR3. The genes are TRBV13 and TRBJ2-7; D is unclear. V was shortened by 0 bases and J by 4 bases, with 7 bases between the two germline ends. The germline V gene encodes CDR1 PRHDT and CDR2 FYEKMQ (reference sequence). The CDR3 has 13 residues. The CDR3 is CASSLGRGYEQYF. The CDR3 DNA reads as TGTGCCAGCAGCTTAGGCCGAGGATACGAGCAGTACTTC.

CDR3 sequence (DNA): TGTGCCAGCAGCCGCACAGGGCGGGAGCAGTACTTC. Translation gives CASSRTGREQYF. V is TRBV7-6 and J is TRBJ2-7, with D possibly being TRBD1 (6 bases). The V gene lost 5 bases and the J gene lost 7 bases, with 12 bases spanning the gap. CDR3 length equals 12 residues. Germline-derived CDR1 and CDR2 are SGHVS and FNYEAQ.

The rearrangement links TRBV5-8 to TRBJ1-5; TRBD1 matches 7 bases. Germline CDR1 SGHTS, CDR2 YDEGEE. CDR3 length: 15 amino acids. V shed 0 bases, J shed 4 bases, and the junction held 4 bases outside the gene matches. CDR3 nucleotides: TGTGCCAGCAGCTTGGTGGCAGGGGGAAATCAGCCCCAGCATTTT. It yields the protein CASSLVAGGNQPQHF.

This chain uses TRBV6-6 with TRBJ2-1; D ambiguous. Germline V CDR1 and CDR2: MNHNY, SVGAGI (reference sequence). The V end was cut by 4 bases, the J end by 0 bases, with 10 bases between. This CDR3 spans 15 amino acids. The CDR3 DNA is TGTGCCAGCAGTTCGTGGCTGGGCTCCTACAATGAGCAGTTCTTC. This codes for CASSSWLGSYNEQFF.

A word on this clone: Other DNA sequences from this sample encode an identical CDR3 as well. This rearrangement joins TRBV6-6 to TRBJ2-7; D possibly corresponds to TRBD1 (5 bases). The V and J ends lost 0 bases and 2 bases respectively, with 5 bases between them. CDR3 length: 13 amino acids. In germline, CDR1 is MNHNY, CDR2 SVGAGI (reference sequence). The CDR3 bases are TGTGCCAGCAGTTACTCGGACACCTACGAGCAGTACTTC. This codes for CASSYSDTYEQYF.

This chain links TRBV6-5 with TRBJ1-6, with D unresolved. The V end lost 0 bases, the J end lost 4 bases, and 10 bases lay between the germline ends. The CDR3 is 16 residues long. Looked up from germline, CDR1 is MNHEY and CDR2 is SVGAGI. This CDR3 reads CASSYSSTAYNSPLHF. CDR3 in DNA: TGTGCCAGCAGTTACTCGAGTACAGCGTATAATTCACCCCTCCACTTT.